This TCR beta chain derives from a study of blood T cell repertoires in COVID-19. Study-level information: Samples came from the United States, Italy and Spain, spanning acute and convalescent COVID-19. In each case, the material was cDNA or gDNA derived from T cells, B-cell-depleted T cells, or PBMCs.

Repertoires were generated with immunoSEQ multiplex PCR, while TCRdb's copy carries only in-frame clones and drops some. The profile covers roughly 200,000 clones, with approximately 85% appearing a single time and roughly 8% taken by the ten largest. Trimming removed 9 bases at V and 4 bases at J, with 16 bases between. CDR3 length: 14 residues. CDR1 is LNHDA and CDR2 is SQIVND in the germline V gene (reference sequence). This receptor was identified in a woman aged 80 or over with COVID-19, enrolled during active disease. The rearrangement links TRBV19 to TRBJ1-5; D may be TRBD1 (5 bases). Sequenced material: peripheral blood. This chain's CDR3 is CASNLLQVNQPQHF. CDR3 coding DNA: TGTGCCAGCAACCTCCTACAGGTTAATCAGCCCCAGCATTTT.